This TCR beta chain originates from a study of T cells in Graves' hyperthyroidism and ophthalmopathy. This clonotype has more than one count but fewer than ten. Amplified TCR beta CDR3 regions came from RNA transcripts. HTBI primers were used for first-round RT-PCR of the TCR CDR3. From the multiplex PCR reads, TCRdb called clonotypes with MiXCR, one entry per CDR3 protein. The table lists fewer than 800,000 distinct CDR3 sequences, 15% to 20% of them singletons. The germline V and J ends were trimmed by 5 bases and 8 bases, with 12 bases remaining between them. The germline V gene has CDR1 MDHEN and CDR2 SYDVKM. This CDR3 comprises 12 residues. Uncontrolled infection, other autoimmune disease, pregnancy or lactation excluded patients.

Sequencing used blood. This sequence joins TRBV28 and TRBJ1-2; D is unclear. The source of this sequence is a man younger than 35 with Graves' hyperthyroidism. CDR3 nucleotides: TGTGCCAGCAGTCCTTTCCACGGGGGCTACACCTTC. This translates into CASSPFHGGYTF.